The rows below give T cell receptor beta chains drawn from one sample of a study of CD8+ T cells in alopecia areata. Generated by immunoSEQ multiplex PCR, the TCRdb table keeps only in-frame clones and is missing some. The table shows 9,500 to 15,000 clones, with approximately 55% occurring only once. Sequenced input: skin. The receptors derive from a human donor with alopecia areata. The conserved cysteine and the conserved F or W are not part of the CDR3 here. D genes are given only for firm matches.

V gene	D gene	J gene	CDR3 protein
TRBV5-5	-	TRBJ2-7	ASSLGSGELLNQQY
TRBV29-1	TRBD2	TRBJ2-1	SVRTSGSLNEQF
TRBV18	-	TRBJ2-5	ASSRKKETQY
TRBV10-3	-	TRBJ2-1	AISDEPGGNEQF
TRBV7-2	-	TRBJ1-1	ASSSTGGGEAF
TRBV15	TRBD2	TRBJ2-7	ATSSFGLARPYEQY
TRBV6-6	-	TRBJ2-3	ASTQRDSTDTQY
TRBV28	-	TRBJ2-1	ASSPLVSEQF
TRBV6-5	-	TRBJ1-1	ASAQGSGAF
TRBV5-1	TRBD2	TRBJ2-3	ASSLAAGGGDTQY
TRBV6-1	TRBD1	TRBJ2-3	ASSLNTGGTDTQY
TRBV9	TRBD2	TRBJ2-1	ASSVSVGTSGTNEQF
TRBV5-4	TRBD1	TRBJ1-1	ASSNRDRNTEAF
TRBV7-9	TRBD1	TRBJ2-7	ASSPGTAYYEQY
TRBV5-4	-	TRBJ2-3	ASSTEARGDTQY
TRBV10-3	-	TRBJ1-1	ASEAQVGLNTEAF
TRBV29-1	TRBD2	TRBJ2-3	SVGTSGSTDTQY
TRBV5-1	-	TRBJ1-4	ASSLALAGGGEKLF
TRBV7-8	-	TRBJ1-2	ASSPDSNYGYT
TRBV2	TRBD1	TRBJ1-4	ASVDVTGGTKPEKLF
TRBV6-5	-	TRBJ2-7	ASSYTGSRSYEQY
TRBV23-1	-	TRBJ2-7	ASIPPDSFFRYEQY
TRBV5-8	-	TRBJ2-6	ASSFIRVPGANVLT
TRBV6-5	-	TRBJ2-3	ASSKGFTDTQY
TRBV23-1	TRBD1	TRBJ1-4	ASSQQGACEEKLF
TRBV6-5	TRBD2	TRBJ2-7	ASSYLAGADEQY
TRBV5-1	TRBD2	TRBJ2-1	ASSFSGDGNEQF
TRBV6-5	-	TRBJ1-2	ASSYSRVSYYGYT